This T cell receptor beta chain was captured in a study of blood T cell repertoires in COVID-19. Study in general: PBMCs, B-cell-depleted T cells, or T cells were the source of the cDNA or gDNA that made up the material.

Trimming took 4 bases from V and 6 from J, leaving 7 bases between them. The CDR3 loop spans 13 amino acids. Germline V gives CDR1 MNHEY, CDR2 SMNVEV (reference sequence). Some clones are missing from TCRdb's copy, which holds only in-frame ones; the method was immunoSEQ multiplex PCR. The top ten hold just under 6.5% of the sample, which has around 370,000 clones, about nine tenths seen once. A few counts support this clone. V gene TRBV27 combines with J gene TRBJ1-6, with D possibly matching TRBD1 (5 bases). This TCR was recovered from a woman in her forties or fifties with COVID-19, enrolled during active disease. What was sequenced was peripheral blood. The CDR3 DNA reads TGTGCCAGCAGTTGGGGGGTTAATTCACCCCTCCACTTT. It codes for CASSWGVNSPLHF.